This TCR beta chain was sequenced in a study of human T cells and chemical hapten exposure (dated by TCRdb to about 2021). Context from the whole study: For sensitization, 2% DPC in acetone was applied to an approximately 2 cm by approximately 2 cm area of upper inner arm skin. Patients additionally received weekly therapeutic DPC doses to the scalp throughout the roughly 25-week study period. Roughly 30 alopecia patients provided blood for TCR sequencing at one to four time points (pre-sensitization, 2, 6 and 24 weeks). The study tracked peripheral blood TCR repertoire changes in vivo during primary and secondary sensitization to the hapten diphenylcyclopropenone (DPC) in alopecia patients. The mostly female patient cohort included alopecia areata with under or over 50% scalp involvement, alopecia totalis and alopecia universalis. Blood samples were taken from patients before sensitization (week 0) and then at 2, 6 and about 24 weeks after DPC sensitization. The libraries were sequenced as a pool, and the TCR yield per sample differed mostly because of small variations in library volumes within the pool. Patch testing on the upper back used Finn chambers containing 0.01% DPC, with scoring done after 6 days according to International Contact Dermatitis Research Group standards. From each blood RNA sample, both TCR alpha and TCR beta chains were sequenced.

Library creation used RACE. Sequencing was performed on a NextSeq 500. Library preparation attached unique molecular identifiers to individual cDNA molecules for quantitative, reproducible TCR counting. The authors' analysis ran thus. The median number of TCRs per sample was 85,000 to 100,000, ranging from roughly 23,224 to 700,000. The Decombinator software suite was used to annotate the V, J and CDR3 of the TCR reads. For the PS versus PT1 abundance plots, all samples were subsampled to the same number of TCRs (28,000). Expanded TCRs were defined as absent before sensitization and observed at least eight times at the 2-week time point. TCRdb reran the public reads through fastp at Q25 and MiXCR, keeping productive beta chains. Merged by CDR3 protein, the rows form single entries marked with the most common genes and DNA. In this record, the V and J calls reflect TCRdb's handling and not the investigators' own analysis. The sample has some 36,000 distinct CDR3 sequences on record, 9% to 12% of them singletons. In total, the top ten clones hold roughly 27% of the sample.

Summary of the overall study and its limitations: After repeated subsampling, changes were observed in the strength of the expansion versus patch-test correlation and in the threshold at which the correlation became significant. Expanded TCRs formed significantly more large CDR3 similarity clusters than pre-sensitization or healthy control sets, consistent with antigen-driven responses. Because all patients had alopecia, a presumed autoimmune disease, the immune response of the patients might differ from that of healthy individuals. The number of PT1 expanded TCRs positively correlated with patch test score, significant at thresholds 8, 16 and 32 but not 4. DPC sensitization did not change the number of TCRs with a frequency above 1 in 1000, and there was no evidence of changes in global repertoire structure.

The time point label here, explained by the study, means: pre-sensitization, week 0. This specimen's treatment or condition label, per the study, means: therapeutic diphenylcyclopropenone sensitization with weekly scalp DPC. Total RNA was extracted from unfractionated whole blood that had been collected in Tempus Blood RNA tubes. Blood at each patch-test visit was drawn before the patch test was applied. Eligible patients were aged 18 to 70, diagnosed with alopecia, deemed suitable for DPC therapy, and excluded if pregnant. Remarks on this clonotype: Its antigen remains undetermined. Nothing much larger sits one base from this clone, and base qualities are not available.

Trimming takes 4 bases off V and 5 bases off J; junction bases not matched to a gene: 5. The germline V gene gives CDR1 as SGHVS and CDR2 as FQNEAQ. From the cysteine through the phenylalanine, the CDR3 covers 14 amino acids. Only the CDR3 part of the read is kept: 42 bases, read in frame from the first base. The V and J genes are TRBV7-8 and TRBJ1-5; TRBD1 matches 7 bases in the middle. This receptor was taken from a man aged 50 to 60 with alopecia areata. Some clones in this sample may be carry-over from other donors' samples. Sequences were derived from whole blood, sampled in connection with sensitization to the hapten diphenylcyclopropenone (DPC). The CDR3 reads CASSSGQKDQPQHF. The nucleotide sequence is given as TGTGCCAGCAGCTCGGGACAGAAAGATCAGCCCCAGCATTTT. The full variable domain, completed from the reference TRBV7-8 and TRBJ1-5 proteins outside the CDR3, reads GAGVSQSPRYKVAKRGQDVALRCDPISGHVSLFWYQQALGQGPEFLTYFQNEAQLDKSGLPSDRFFAERPEGSVSTLKIQRTQQEDSAVYLCASSSGQKDQPQHFGDGTRLSIL.